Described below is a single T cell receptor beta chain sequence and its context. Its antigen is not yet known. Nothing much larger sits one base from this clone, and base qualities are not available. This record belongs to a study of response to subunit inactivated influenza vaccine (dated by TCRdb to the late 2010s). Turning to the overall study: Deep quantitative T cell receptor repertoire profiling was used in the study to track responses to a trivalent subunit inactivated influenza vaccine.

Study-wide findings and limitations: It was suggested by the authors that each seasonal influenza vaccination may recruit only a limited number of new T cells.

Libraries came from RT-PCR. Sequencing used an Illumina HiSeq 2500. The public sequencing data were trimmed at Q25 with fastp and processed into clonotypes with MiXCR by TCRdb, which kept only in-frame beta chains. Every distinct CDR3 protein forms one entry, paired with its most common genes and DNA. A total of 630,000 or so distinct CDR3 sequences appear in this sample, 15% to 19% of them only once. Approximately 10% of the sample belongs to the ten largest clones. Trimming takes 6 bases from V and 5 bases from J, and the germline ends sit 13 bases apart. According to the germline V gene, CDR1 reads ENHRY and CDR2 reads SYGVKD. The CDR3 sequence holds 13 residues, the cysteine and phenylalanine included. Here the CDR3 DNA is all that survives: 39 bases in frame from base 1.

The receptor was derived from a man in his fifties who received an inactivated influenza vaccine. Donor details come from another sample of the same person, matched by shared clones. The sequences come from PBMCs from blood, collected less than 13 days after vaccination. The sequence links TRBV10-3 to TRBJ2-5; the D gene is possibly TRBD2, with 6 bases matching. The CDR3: CAISPTRGETQYF. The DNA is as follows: TGTGCCATCAGCCCGACTAGAGGCGAGACCCAGTACTTC.